The 2 T cell receptor beta chains below were found in one sample sequenced in a study of Ad26.COV2.S vaccination and SARS-CoV-2 variants. As for treatment: approximately 18 received Ad26.COV2.S at low or high dose, single or two shots; roughly 5 received placebo; per-sample allocation not given. Specimens were obtained on day 63 following the first vaccine or placebo injection. Here immunoSEQ multiplex PCR was the method, and the copy in TCRdb shows in-frame clones only, minus some. The table includes 400,000 to 500,000 clones, roughly nine tenths detected once. The sample in question was peripheral blood, obtained in a trial of Ad26.COV2.S vaccine versus placebo. The receptors here all came from a person aged 18 to 59 who received the Ad26.COV2.S COVID-19 vaccine or a placebo.

The table lists this clone with a count of one. This chain links TRBV7-9 with TRBJ2-3; 15 bases map to TRBD2. Trimming cost V 4 bases and J 4 bases; bases outside gene matches: 3. Germline CDR1 SEHNR, CDR2 FQNEAQ (reference sequence). The CDR3 covers 16 residues. This CDR3 is CASSSGTSGGPDTQYF. The CDR3, as DNA: TGTGCCAGCAGCTCCGGGACTAGCGGGGGGCCAGATACGCAGTATTTT.

CDR3 residues: CAISERADEKLFF. CDR3 bases: TGTGCCATCAGTGAGCGGGCGGATGAAAAACTGTTTTTT. This chain joins TRBV10-3 and TRBJ1-4, with unresolved D. There are 13 residues in the CDR3. The germline CDR1 and CDR2 sequences are ENHRY and SYGVKD. Trimming shortened V by 2 bases and J by 6 bases, and 7 bases separated the two germline ends.